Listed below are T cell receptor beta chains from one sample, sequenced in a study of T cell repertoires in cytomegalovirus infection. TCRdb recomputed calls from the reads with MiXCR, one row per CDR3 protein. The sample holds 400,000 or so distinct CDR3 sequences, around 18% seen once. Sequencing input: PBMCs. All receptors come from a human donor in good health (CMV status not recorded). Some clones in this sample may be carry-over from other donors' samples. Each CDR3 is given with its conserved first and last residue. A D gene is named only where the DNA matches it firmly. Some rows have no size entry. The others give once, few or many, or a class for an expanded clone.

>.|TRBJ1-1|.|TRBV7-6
CATADIRGTEAFF
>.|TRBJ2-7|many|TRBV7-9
CASSLAAVYEQYF
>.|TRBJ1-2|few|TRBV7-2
CASSFGTEGEGYTF
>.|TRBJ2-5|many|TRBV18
CASSPGLQETQYF
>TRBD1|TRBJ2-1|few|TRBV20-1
CSARVGTGGFNEQFF
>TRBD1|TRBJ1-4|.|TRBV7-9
CASSETGQGVGEKLFF
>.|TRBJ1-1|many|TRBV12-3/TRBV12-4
CASSLGLDTEAFF
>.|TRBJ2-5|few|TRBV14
CASSENMETQYF
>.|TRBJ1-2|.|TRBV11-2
CASSLSGGQLSRGYGYTF
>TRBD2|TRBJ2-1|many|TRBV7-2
CASSLLAGAYNEQFF
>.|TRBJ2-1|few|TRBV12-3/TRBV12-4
CASSPSSRLNEQFF
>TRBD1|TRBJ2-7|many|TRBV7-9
CASSSELGQGVHYEQYF
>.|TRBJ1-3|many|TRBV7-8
CASSLVDSGGSKYF
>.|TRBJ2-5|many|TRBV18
CASSRRIFRETQYF
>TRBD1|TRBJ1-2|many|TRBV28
CASSEPGQGSYGYTF
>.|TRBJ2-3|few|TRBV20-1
CSALLPPRGHSSTDTQYF
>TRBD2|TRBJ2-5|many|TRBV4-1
CASSQERGGQETQYF
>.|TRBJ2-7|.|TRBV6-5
CASSYRSGPLRQYF
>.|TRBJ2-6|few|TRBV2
CASSAALNPSGANVLTF
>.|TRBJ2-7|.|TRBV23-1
CASSRDPTGTYYEQYF
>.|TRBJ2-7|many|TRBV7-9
CASSLQVGVNEQYF
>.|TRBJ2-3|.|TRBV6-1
CASSQQAASTDTQYF
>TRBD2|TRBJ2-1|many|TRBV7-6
CASSPRVLAASEQFF
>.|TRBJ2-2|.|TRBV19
CASSIVGVATGELFF
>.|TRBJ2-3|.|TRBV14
CASSPFGVVFADTQYF
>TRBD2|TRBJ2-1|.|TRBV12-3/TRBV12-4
CASSLGGSRYNEQFF
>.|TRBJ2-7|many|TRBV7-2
CASSPPSASYEQYF
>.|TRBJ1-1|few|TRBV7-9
CASSPLVYAMGAFF
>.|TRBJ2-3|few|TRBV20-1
CSARDLTGRRTDTQYF
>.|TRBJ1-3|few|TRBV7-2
CASSSLQGPANGNTIYF
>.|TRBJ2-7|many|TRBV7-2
CASSLRSGTGQSYEQYF
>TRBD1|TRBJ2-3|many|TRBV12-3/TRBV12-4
CASSQDRFTDTQYF
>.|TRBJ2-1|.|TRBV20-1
CSAGASAVGYNEQFF
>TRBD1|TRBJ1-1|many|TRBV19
CASSWTGGGFTEAFF
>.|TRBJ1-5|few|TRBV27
CASGEARQPQHF
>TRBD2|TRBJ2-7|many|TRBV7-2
CASSYKRGAPPYEQYF
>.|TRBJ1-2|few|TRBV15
CATSRGREHYTF
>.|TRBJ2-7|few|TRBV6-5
CASRPLLESSYEQYF
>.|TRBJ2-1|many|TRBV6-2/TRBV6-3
CASSFSLSYEQFF
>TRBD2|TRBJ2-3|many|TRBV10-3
CAISGASGSSTDTQYF
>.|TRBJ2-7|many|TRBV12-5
CASGLVGVYEQYF
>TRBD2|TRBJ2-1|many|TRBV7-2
CASSPSGGADEQFF
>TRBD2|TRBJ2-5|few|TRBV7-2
CASGGGGRETQYF
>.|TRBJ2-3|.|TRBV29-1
CSVEVRGRDAVDTQYF
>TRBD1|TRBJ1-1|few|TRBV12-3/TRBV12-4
CASSDQTGGDTEAFF
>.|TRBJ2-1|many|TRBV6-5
CASSYQLGSAMHEQFF
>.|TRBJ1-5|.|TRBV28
CASRVSNQPQHF
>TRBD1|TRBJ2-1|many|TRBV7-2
CASSYVGTGGYNEQFF
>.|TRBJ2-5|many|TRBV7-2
CASSRSRDPKETQYF
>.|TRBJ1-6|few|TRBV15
CATSRDRSPLHF